Sequencing of this T cell receptor (beta chain) was carried out in a study of blood T cell repertoires in COVID-19. At the level of the study: Donors in the United States, Italy and Spain gave samples during acute or convalescent COVID-19. PBMCs, B-cell-depleted T cells, or T cells were the source of the cDNA or gDNA that made up the material.

As processed by the authors: Estimation of nucleated cell counts relied on the amplification of reference gene primers. The protocol was immunoSEQ multiplex PCR, while the TCRdb copy is restricted to in-frame clones and leaves out a portion. Clone size and the V and J calls come from that table; the DNA yielded D and trimming. The sample holds over 100,000 clones, around nine tenths seen once. This clone appeared a few times. Seattle's enrolled individuals joined amid active infection and were then monitored longitudinally. Sample: peripheral blood. The receptor was derived from a woman in her 70s with COVID-19, enrolled during active disease.

The CDR3 region is CASSQGAGNEKLFF. The CDR3 DNA reads as TGTGCCAGCAGCCAGGGGGCAGGTAATGAAAAACTGTTTTTT. This chain uses TRBV11-1 with TRBJ1-4; TRBD1 matches 8 bases. CDR1 and CDR2 from the germline V gene are SGHAT and FQDESV (reference sequence). The CDR3 consists of 14 residues. Germline trimming cut 5 bases from V and 4 bases from J; bases unmatched to any gene: 3.